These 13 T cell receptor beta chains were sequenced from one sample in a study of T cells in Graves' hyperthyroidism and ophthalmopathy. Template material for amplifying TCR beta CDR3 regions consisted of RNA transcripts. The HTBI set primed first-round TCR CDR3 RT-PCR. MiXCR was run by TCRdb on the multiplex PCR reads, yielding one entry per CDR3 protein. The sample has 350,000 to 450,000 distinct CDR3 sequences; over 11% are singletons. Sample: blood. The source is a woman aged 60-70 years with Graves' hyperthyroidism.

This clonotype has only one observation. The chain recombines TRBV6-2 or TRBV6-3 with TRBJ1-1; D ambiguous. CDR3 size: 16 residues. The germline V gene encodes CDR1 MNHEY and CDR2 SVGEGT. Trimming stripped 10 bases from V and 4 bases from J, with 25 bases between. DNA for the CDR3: TGTGCCATTCGGGTCGGGCCGGTCGGACTTTTCACTGAAGCTTTCTTT. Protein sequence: CAIRVGPVGLFTEAFF.

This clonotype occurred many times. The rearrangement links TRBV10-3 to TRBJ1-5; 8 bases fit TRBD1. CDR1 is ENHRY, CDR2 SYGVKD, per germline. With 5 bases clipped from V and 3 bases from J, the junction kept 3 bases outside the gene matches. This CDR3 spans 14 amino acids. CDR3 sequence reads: CAISKTGDNQPQHF. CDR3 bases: TGTGCCATCAGTAAGACAGGGGACAATCAGCCCCAGCATTTT.

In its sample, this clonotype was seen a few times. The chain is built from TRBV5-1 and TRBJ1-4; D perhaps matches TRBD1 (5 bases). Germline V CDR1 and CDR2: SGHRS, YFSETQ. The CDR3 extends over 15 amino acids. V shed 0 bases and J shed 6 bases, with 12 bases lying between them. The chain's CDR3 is CASSLARGRDEKLFF. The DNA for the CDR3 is TGCGCCAGCAGCTTGGCCCGGGGACGGGATGAAAAACTGTTTTTT.

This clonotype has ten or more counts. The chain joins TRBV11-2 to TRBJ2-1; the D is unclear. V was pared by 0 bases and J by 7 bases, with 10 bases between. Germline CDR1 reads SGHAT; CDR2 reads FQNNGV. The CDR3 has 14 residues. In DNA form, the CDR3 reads TGTGCCAGCAGCTTAGATCGGCTTGGGAATGAGCAGTTCTTC. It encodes CASSLDRLGNEQFF. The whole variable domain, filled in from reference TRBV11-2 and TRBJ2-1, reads EAGVAQSPRYKIIEKRQSVAFWCNPISGHATLYWYQQILGQGPKLLIQFQNNGVVDDSQLPKDRFSAERLKGVDSTLKIQPAKLEDSAVYLCASSLDRLGNEQFFGPGTRLTVL.

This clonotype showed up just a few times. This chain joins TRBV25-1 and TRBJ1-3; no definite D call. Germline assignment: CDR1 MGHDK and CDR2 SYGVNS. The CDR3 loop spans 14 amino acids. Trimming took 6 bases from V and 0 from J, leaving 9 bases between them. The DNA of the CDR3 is TGTGCCAGCAGAAACTCCGGCTCTGGAAACACCATATATTTT. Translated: CASRNSGSGNTIYF.

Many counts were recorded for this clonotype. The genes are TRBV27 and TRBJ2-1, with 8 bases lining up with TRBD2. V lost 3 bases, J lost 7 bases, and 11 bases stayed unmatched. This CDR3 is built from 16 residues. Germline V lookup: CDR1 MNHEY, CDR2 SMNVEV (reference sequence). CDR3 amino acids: CASSFPQAGGLNEQFF. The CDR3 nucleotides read TGTGCCAGCAGTTTCCCCCAGGCGGGAGGTTTGAATGAGCAGTTCTTC.

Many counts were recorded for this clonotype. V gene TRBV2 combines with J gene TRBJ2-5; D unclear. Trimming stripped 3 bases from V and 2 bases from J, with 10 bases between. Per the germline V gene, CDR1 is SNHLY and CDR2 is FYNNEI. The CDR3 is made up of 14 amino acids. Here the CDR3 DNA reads TGTGCCAGCAGTGATCTCGGAAGGCAAGAGACCCAGTACTTC. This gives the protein CASSDLGRQETQYF.

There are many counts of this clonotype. CDR3: CASSPAGTSRGHEQFF. CDR3 coding DNA: TGTGCCAGCAGCCCTGCGGGGACTAGCAGGGGCCATGAGCAGTTCTTC. V and J are TRBV3-1 and TRBJ2-1; 9 nucleotides align to TRBD2. V was pared by 4 bases and J by 8 bases, with 12 bases of the junction left unmatched. The CDR3 runs 16 residues. Germline CDR1 and CDR2: LGHDT and YNNKEL (reference sequence).

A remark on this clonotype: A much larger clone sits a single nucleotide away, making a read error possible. The CDR3 here is CASSDSPRGSGELFF. In nucleotides, the CDR3 is TGTGCCAGCAGTGATTCCCCGAGGGGAAGCGGGGAGCTGTTTTTT. The chain uses TRBV28 and TRBJ2-2, with D possibly being TRBD1 or TRBD2 (5 bases each). The CDR3 spans 15 residues. Trimming left V 5 bases short and J 7 bases short, with 17 bases between. Looked up from germline, CDR1 is MDHEN and CDR2 is SYDVKM.

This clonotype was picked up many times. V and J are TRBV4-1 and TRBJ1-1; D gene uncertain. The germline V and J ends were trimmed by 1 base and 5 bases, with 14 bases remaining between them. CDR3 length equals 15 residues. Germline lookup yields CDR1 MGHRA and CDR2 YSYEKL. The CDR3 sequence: CASSQGEALGTEAFF. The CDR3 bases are TGCGCCAGCAGCCAAGGAGAGGCCCTAGGGACTGAAGCTTTCTTT.

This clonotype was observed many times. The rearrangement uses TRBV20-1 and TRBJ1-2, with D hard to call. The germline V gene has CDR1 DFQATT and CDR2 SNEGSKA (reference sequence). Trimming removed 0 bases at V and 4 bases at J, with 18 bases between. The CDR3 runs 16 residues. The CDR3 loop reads CSARDEARSFFYGYTF. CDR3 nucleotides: TGCAGTGCTAGAGATGAGGCTCGGTCCTTTTTCTATGGCTACACCTTC.

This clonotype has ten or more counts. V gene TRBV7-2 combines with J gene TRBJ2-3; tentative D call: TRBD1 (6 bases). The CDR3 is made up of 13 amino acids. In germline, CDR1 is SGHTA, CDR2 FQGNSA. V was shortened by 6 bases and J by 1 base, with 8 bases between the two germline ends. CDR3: CASRSGGTDTQYF. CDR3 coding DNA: TGTGCCAGCAGGTCAGGGGGCACAGATACGCAGTATTTT.

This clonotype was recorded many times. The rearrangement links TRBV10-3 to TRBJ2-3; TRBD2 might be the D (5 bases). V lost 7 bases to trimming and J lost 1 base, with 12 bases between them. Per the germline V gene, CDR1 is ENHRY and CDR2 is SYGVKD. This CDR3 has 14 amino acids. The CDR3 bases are TGTGCCATCAACGCCGATAGCGGCACAGATACGCAGTATTTT. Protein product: CAINADSGTDTQYF.